These 14 T cell receptor beta chains originate from one sample sequenced in a study of CD8 T cells in Susac syndrome. About 0.45 to 1 ug RNA was reverse transcribed with random hexamers. A single record per CDR3 protein comes from TCRdb applying MiXCR to the immunoSEQ multiplex PCR reads. Of around 200,000 distinct CDR3 sequences listed, 95% are singletons. The material sequenced was CD4+ T cells from PBMCs. Receptor source: a human donor in good health.

V usage is TRBV30 and J usage is TRBJ1-4; D is ambiguous. V was pared by 1 base and J by 10 bases, with 22 bases between. The CDR3 covers 16 residues. CDR1 is GTSNPN and CDR2 is SVGIG in the germline V gene (reference sequence). CDR3 in DNA: TGTGCCTGGAGTGAGGACGGTCTCATGAACTGGGGAAAACTGTTTTTT. Protein: CAWSEDGLMNWGKLFF. The full variable domain, completed using reference TRBV30 and TRBJ1-4, is SQTIHQWPATLVQPVGSPLSLECTVEGTSNPNLYWYRQAAGRGLQLLFYSVGIGQISSEVPQNLSASRPQDRQFILSSKKLLLSDSGFYLCAWSEDGLMNWGKLFFGSGTQLSVL.

The rearrangement links TRBV12-3 or TRBV12-4 to TRBJ2-5, with 7 positions matching TRBD1. This CDR3 is built from 14 residues. The junction had 0 bases not matched to a gene; V was cut back by 1 base and J by 1 base. The CDR3 is CASSLDRGQETQYF. The CDR3 nucleotides are TGTGCCAGCAGTTTAGACAGGGGCCAAGAGACCCAGTACTTC.

The V gene is TRBV10-3, the J gene TRBJ1-1; D is possibly TRBD1 (5 bases). V was shortened by 11 bases and J by 1 base, with 17 bases between the two germline ends. CDR1 ENHRY and CDR2 SYGVKD come from the germline V gene. This CDR3 is 14 amino acids long. CDR3 coding DNA: TGTGCCGCCCAGGGCACCGGCGGGAACACTGAAGCTTTCTTT. Translating it yields CAAQGTGGNTEAFF.

V gene TRBV15 combines with J gene TRBJ2-5, with 12 bases fitting TRBD2. The CDR3 has 17 residues. Losses at the gene ends were 5 bases for V and 2 bases for J; bases not matched to a gene: 9. Germline V lookup: CDR1 LNHNV, CDR2 YYDKDF (reference sequence). The DNA for the CDR3 is TGTGCCACCAGCCGCGGACTAGCGGGATCCCCACAAGAGACCCAGTACTTC. Translation: CATSRGLAGSPQETQYF.

This rearrangement joins TRBV7-2 to TRBJ2-7; no clear D gene. The V gene lost 1 base and the J gene lost 3 bases, with 7 bases spanning the gap. CDR1 SGHTA and CDR2 FQGNSA come from the germline V gene. CDR3 size: 13 residues. CDR3 coding DNA: TGTGCCAGCAGCTTAGACAGTCGCTACGAGCAGTACTTC. Translating gives CASSLDSRYEQYF.

The rearrangement links TRBV20-1 to TRBJ1-5, with TRBD1 matching 7 bases. CDR1 is DFQATT, CDR2 SNEGSKA, per germline (reference sequence). Trimming cost V 6 bases and J 3 bases; bases outside gene matches: 2. This CDR3 has 12 amino acids. Here the CDR3 DNA reads TGCAGTGCCGGGACAGCCAATCAGCCCCAGCATTTT. It specifies CSAGTANQPQHF.

The chain employs TRBV3-1 and TRBJ1-1; TRBD1 matches 10 bases. The J segment lost 4 bases and the V segment lost 3 bases, leaving 2 bases of the junction unmatched. Per germline, CDR1 LGHDT and CDR2 YNNKEL (reference sequence). This CDR3 has 14 amino acids. CDR3 coding DNA: TGTGCCAGCAGCCACCGGGACAGGGGCACTGAAGCTTTCTTT. Its protein product is CASSHRDRGTEAFF.

This chain connects TRBV7-2 to TRBJ2-1; no definite D call. The CDR3 totals 14 residues. Trimming pared 5 bases from V and 5 bases from J, leaving 13 bases between. The germline gives CDR1 SGHTA, CDR2 FQGNSA. CDR3: CASSLRTPDNEQFF. The CDR3 DNA reads as TGTGCCAGCAGCCTGCGGACCCCTGACAATGAGCAGTTCTTC.

The chain couples TRBV5-1 to TRBJ1-5; 9 bases agree with TRBD1. CDR1 is SGHRS, CDR2 YFSETQ, per germline. This CDR3 is 16 amino acids long. Germline trimming cut 4 bases from V and 2 bases from J; bases unmatched to any gene: 7. The CDR3 is CASSETGGLRNQPQHF. CDR3 sequence (DNA): TGCGCCAGCAGCGAGACAGGGGGGTTACGCAATCAGCCCCAGCATTTT.

Only one count was recorded for this clonotype. This chain links TRBV6-4 with TRBJ2-7; D unclear. The CDR3 has 12 residues. V lost 10 bases and J lost 3, with 13 bases in between. Germline lookup yields CDR1 MRHNA and CDR2 SNTAGT. CDR3 nucleotide sequence: TGTGCCATATACACCCTGTACTACGAGCAGTACGTC. Its protein product is CAIYTLYYEQYV.

The V call is TRBV20-1, the J call TRBJ2-7; no firm D call. Germline CDR1 reads DFQATT; CDR2 reads SNEGSKA (reference sequence). The ends were cut back, 0 bases at V and 4 bases at J, with 10 bases in the middle. The CDR3 runs 13 residues. The CDR3 DNA is TGCAGTGCTAGAGATTACAGTCGATACGAGCAGTACGTC. Amino acid sequence: CSARDYSRYEQYV.

This clonotype was seen just once. The V call is TRBV3-1, the J call TRBJ1-2; the D gene is possibly TRBD1 (6 bases). This CDR3 has 13 amino acids. Germline CDR1 LGHDT, CDR2 YNNKEL (reference sequence). V was pared by 4 bases and J by 7 bases, with 13 bases between. The CDR3 DNA reads as TGTGCCAGCAGCCTAGAACAGGGATTTGGCTACACCTTC. Translation gives CASSLEQGFGYTF.

The chain joins TRBV29-1 to TRBJ2-6; TRBD2 matches 7 bases. Germline V gene data show CDR1 as SQVTM and CDR2 as ANQGSEA. CDR3 length equals 18 residues. J lost 1 base, V lost 2 bases, and 11 bases had no gene match. CDR3 in amino acids: CSVELGTTRASGANVLTF. The CDR3 coding sequence is TGCAGCGTTGAACTCGGGACTACGCGAGCATCTGGGGCCAACGTCCTGACTTTC.

The sample holds a few counts of this clonotype. The chain uses TRBV29-1 and TRBJ2-5; TRBD2 matches 10 bases. The CDR3 contains 13 residues. The germline V gene encodes CDR1 SQVTM and CDR2 ANQGSEA. The CDR3 loop is CSTSGGAQETQYF. In nucleotides, the CDR3 is TGCAGTACGAGCGGGGGGGCTCAAGAGACCCAGTACTTC. Full variable domain (remainder filled in from reference TRBV29-1 and TRBJ2-5): SAVISQKPSRDICQRGTSLTIQCQVDSQVTMMFWYRQQPGQSLTLIATANQGSEATYESGFVIDKFPISRPNLTFSTLTVSNMSPEDSSIYLCSTSGGAQETQYFGPGTRLLVL.